These 13 T cell receptor beta chains were sequenced from one sample in a study of control samples from healthy donors and cancer patients. Produced via immunoSEQ multiplex PCR; TCRdb's table is partial and in-frame only. The sample consists of 100,000 to 150,000 clones, about 90% of them appearing once. The sequenced material came from blood. The receptor set was obtained from a man aged 18 to 29 in good health.

The V and J genes are TRBV7-2 and TRBJ2-3, with 9 bases lining up with TRBD2. Germline CDR1 SGHTA, CDR2 FQGNSA. This CDR3 has 17 residues. With V trimmed by 0 bases and J by 6 bases, 10 bases remained unmatched. Written as DNA, the CDR3 is TGTGCCAGCAGCTTAGCACCTAGCGGGGTGGGGGGCGATACGCAGTATTTT. Translating it yields CASSLAPSGVGGDTQYF.

This clone was found a few times. The chain has TRBV6-5 and TRBJ1-3; D unresolved. V lost 0 bases to trimming and J lost 0 bases, with 6 bases between them. The CDR3 has 15 amino acids. Germline assignment: CDR1 MNHEY and CDR2 SVGAGI. The CDR3 region has the DNA TGTGCCAGCAGTTACTCCGACAACTCTGGAAACACCATATATTTT. It is translated as CASSYSDNSGNTIYF.

The chain combines TRBV7-2 with TRBJ2-7; possibly TRBD1 or TRBD2 for D (6 bases each). Germline lookup yields CDR1 SGHTA and CDR2 FQGNSA. The CDR3 contains 15 residues. V lost 3 bases, J lost 2 bases, and 14 bases lay in between. CDR3 sequence reads: CASSFRRRDTYEQYF. The CDR3 region has the DNA TGTGCCAGCAGCTTCCGGAGGCGGGACACCTACGAGCAGTACTTC.

The chain is built from TRBV2 and TRBJ2-1, with TRBD2 as a possible D gene (6 bases). Germline CDR1 SNHLY, CDR2 FYNNEI. The CDR3 totals 12 residues. V lost 8 bases to trimming and J lost 6 bases, with 11 bases between them. The CDR3 region is CASGGRSNEQFF. DNA for the CDR3: TGTGCCAGCGGGGGGAGGAGCAATGAGCAGTTCTTC.

This chain links TRBV9 with TRBJ2-7, with D perhaps matching TRBD2 (6 bases). Trimming left V 0 bases short and J 1 base short, with 8 bases between. The CDR3 has 14 residues. The V gene's germline CDR1 is SGDLS and CDR2 YYNGEE. Here the CDR3 DNA reads TGTGCCAGCAGCGTAGGACTAGGATCCTACGAGCAGTACTTC. Amino acid sequence: CASSVGLGSYEQYF.

V usage is TRBV3-1 (or the pseudogene TRBV3-2) and J usage is TRBJ2-2; D ambiguous. This CDR3 has 14 residues. The germline CDR1 and CDR2 sequences are LGHDT and YNNKEL (reference sequence). Trimming shortened V by 1 base and J by 4 bases, and 7 bases separated the two germline ends. CDR3 region: CASSQAFTTGELFF. The CDR3 nucleotides read TGTGCCAGCAGCCAAGCGTTCACCACCGGGGAGCTGTTTTTT.

A note on this clone: Other nucleotide sequences in the sample specify the same CDR3. V gene TRBV29-1 combines with J gene TRBJ1-1; D is ambiguous. V was clipped by 1 base and J by 0 bases, with 6 bases between them. In germline, CDR1 is SQVTM, CDR2 ANQGSEA. The CDR3 sequence is 13 residues long. Here the CDR3 reads CSVEGQMNTEAFF. In nucleotides, the CDR3 is TGCAGCGTTGAAGGGCAGATGAACACTGAAGCTTTCTTT.

V usage is TRBV10-3 and J usage is TRBJ2-2; TRBD1 is a possible D gene (6 bases). CDR1 ENHRY and CDR2 SYGVKD come from the germline V gene. V lost 10 bases and J lost 4, with 10 bases in between. This CDR3 contains 12 residues. CDR3 region: CATQGATGELFF. CDR3 coding DNA: TGTGCCACACAGGGTGCCACCGGGGAGCTGTTTTTT.

This clone was seen more than once but under ten times. This sequence joins TRBV7-6 and TRBJ1-3; 10 bases agree with TRBD1. After removal of 5 bases from V and 2 bases from J, the junction contained 3 bases not matched to a gene. Germline CDR1 reads SGHVS; CDR2 reads FNYEAQ. The CDR3 runs 15 residues. CDR3 sequence (DNA): TGTGCCAGCAGCAAGGACAGGGGGACTGGAAACACCATATATTTT. Its translation is CASSKDRGTGNTIYF.

The rearrangement joins TRBV24-1 to TRBJ1-5; D possibly corresponds to TRBD1 (6 bases). Deletions cut 3 bases from V and 6 bases from J, with 20 bases between. Germline V gene data show CDR1 as KGHDR and CDR2 as SFDVKD. The CDR3 totals 17 residues. CDR3 sequence: CATSDDAPHRAGQPQHF. Written as DNA, the CDR3 is TGTGCCACCAGTGATGACGCCCCTCACAGGGCAGGTCAGCCCCAGCATTTT.

V is TRBV20-1 and J is TRBJ2-5; D possibly corresponds to TRBD1 (6 bases). This CDR3 is 11 amino acids long. The germline CDR1 and CDR2 sequences are DFQATT and SNEGSKA (reference sequence). CDR3 region: CSTEQGETQYF. In DNA form, the CDR3 reads TGCAGCACAGAGCAGGGGGAGACCCAGTACTTC.

This clone was picked up one time. V is TRBV6-1 and J is TRBJ2-7; D not certain. The CDR3 spans 13 residues. The V gene's germline CDR1 is MNHNS and CDR2 SASEGT. The V end was cut by 1 base, the J end by 0 bases, with 4 bases between. The CDR3 region is CASSEGPSYEQYF. For the CDR3, the DNA is TGTGCCAGCAGTGAAGGGCCCTCCTACGAGCAGTACTTC.

The chain joins TRBV6-2 or TRBV6-3 to TRBJ1-2, with D hard to call. V lost 6 bases and J lost 4, with 15 bases in between. The germline CDR1 and CDR2 sequences are MNHEY and SVGEGT. The CDR3 is 14 residues long. The CDR3 sequence is CASSSDRGVYGYTF. The CDR3 DNA reads TGTGCCAGCAGCTCAGACCGGGGAGTCTATGGCTACACCTTC.